The rows below give T cell receptor beta chains drawn from one sample of a study of identical twins. MiXCR, run by TCRdb on the 5' RACE reads, gives a single entry per CDR3 protein. Of hundreds of thousands of distinct CDR3 sequences in the sample, around a sixth were seen once. This sample also appeared in a second study, on T cells expressing NK-cell markers.

The sample was PBMCs. The origin of the receptors is a woman younger than 30 in good health. The CDR3 runs from the conserved cysteine through the conserved F or W.

v_call,j_call,cdr3_aa
TRBV29-1,TRBJ2-7,CSVGAGVSYEQYF
TRBV7-6,TRBJ2-7,CASSSQGNEQYF
TRBV20-1,TRBJ1-2,CSARDGAGDGYGYTF
TRBV5-1,TRBJ2-1,CASSLIPGTGYNEQFF
TRBV11-2,TRBJ2-3,CASSLDGVGVIGVVEAGETDTQYF
TRBV2,TRBJ2-7,CASSGRGQYF
TRBV25-1,TRBJ2-2,CASSAGGEVGELFF
TRBV2,TRBJ2-1,CASSVDVGVEQFF
TRBV7-3,TRBJ2-1,CASSPPGQGSNEQFF
TRBV2,TRBJ2-1,CASRPQGIEQFF
TRBV20-1,TRBJ2-2,CSARTPLNTGELFF
TRBV20-1,TRBJ2-1,CSARDPSGRKYEQFF
TRBV20-1,TRBJ2-7,CSAGGQGARYEQYF
TRBV4-1,TRBJ2-5,CASSAGGQETQYF
TRBV10-2,TRBJ1-1,CASTEAGRSTEAFF
TRBV20-1,TRBJ2-3,CSAKGIVSGKGDTQYF
TRBV2,TRBJ2-7,CASSPLLSGEQYF
TRBV7-6,TRBJ1-6,CASSLRRTNSPLHF
TRBV20-1,TRBJ2-7,CSARVRSTYEQYF
TRBV12-3/TRBV12-4,TRBJ2-3,CASSTSGGPDTQYF
TRBV2,TRBJ2-3,CASSDLSGSGTDTQYF
TRBV24-1,TRBJ2-1,CATSDLSGRRAYNEQFF
TRBV5-1,TRBJ2-1,CASSLGGHVQFF
TRBV27,TRBJ2-7,CASRPRVGSYEQYF
TRBV12-3/TRBV12-4,TRBJ2-1,CASSSGTSPSSYNEQFF
TRBV5-1,TRBJ2-5,CASSLGSGGAPETQYF
TRBV7-3,TRBJ1-5,CASSLLGVNQPQHF
TRBV6-5,TRBJ1-1,CASSSATGEGSRVPLKAFF
TRBV7-8,TRBJ2-1,CASSFFGREQFF
TRBV5-1,TRBJ2-1,CASSATAGSNEQFF
TRBV10-3,TRBJ2-4,CAVGDMENIQYF
TRBV20-1,TRBJ1-1,CSASSTAYTEAFF
TRBV5-1,TRBJ2-1,CASSLDGTGGLLGYNEQFF
TRBV5-1,TRBJ1-4,CASSGNPGLWNEKLFF
TRBV14,TRBJ2-3,CASSQGSHRTSTDTQYF
TRBV9,TRBJ2-5,CASSVEVFGETQYF
TRBV6-1,TRBJ1-2,CASSPQDLYTF
TRBV29-1,TRBJ2-3,CSVDSWGTDTQYF
TRBV6-5,TRBJ1-6,CASSYRGSYNSPLHF
TRBV20-1,TRBJ2-7,CSARPSGSEQYF
TRBV12-3/TRBV12-4,TRBJ2-7,CASNEGLAGHEQYF
TRBV12-3/TRBV12-4,TRBJ2-3,CASSDTGNTQYF
TRBV5-5,TRBJ1-4,CASRKGPSNGKEKLFF
TRBV20-1,TRBJ2-5,CSAIRTGRETQYF
TRBV4-3,TRBJ2-7,CASSQDFRGIEQYF
TRBV27,TRBJ2-3,CASSSSSGGAVSTQYF
TRBV20-1,TRBJ2-5,CSARGRRWRETQYF
TRBV12-3/TRBV12-4,TRBJ1-1,CASSLSYLEAFF
TRBV2,TRBJ1-5,CASSRGRQPQHF